The rows below give T cell receptor beta chains drawn from one sample of a study of shared clonotypes between healthy human individuals. Profiled with immunoSEQ multiplex PCR; TCRdb holds only in-frame clones, not every one. The sample lists 600,000 to 750,000 clones; around 72% were seen once. Sequencing used memory CD4+ T cells sorted from blood. Receptor source: a woman under 40 in good health. The CDR3 runs from the conserved cysteine through the conserved F or W. D genes are given only for firm matches. Some rows mark clone size as missing; the rest say once, few, many or name a class of expanded clone.

clone_size	d_call	v_call	j_call	cdr3_nt	cdr3_aa
-	TRBD1	TRBV6-6	TRBJ1-4	TGTGCCACCAAGGGACAGGGGGCGGGTAATGAAAAACTGTTTTTT	CATKGQGAGNEKLFF
-	-	TRBV5-1	TRBJ2-5	TGCGCCAGCAGCCCGGACGGCCAAGAGACCCAGTACTTC	CASSPDGQETQYF
few	-	TRBV6-1	TRBJ1-4	TGTGCCAGCAGTGGGGGGGCAGTCCGTAATGAAAAACTGTTTTTT	CASSGGAVRNEKLFF
-	-	TRBV25-1	TRBJ2-1	TGTGCCAGCAGTAAACGTCCCGGGAATCTTGATCCCAATGAGCAGTTCTTC	CASSKRPGNLDPNEQFF
few	TRBD1	TRBV10-3	TRBJ2-7	TGTGCCACCGCGGGACAGGGGTACGAGCAGTACTTC	CATAGQGYEQYF
-	-	TRBV7-8	TRBJ2-2	TGTGCCAGCAGCCATCGAGGCCAAAAAAAAGGGAACACCGGGGAGCTGTTTTTT	CASSHRGQKKGNTGELFF
-	TRBD1	TRBV6-5	TRBJ2-7	TGTGCCAGCAGACAACTCGGGACAGGGGACTACGAGCAGTACTTC	CASRQLGTGDYEQYF
-	-	TRBV30	TRBJ1-2	TGTGCCTGGAGTGTAATCGGGGAAGGCGGTGGCTACACCTTC	CAWSVIGEGGGYTF
-	TRBD2	TRBV10-3	TRBJ2-7	TGTGCCATCAGCACTAGCGGGAGGTACGAGCAGTACTTC	CAISTSGRYEQYF
-	-	TRBV7-9	TRBJ2-3	TGTGCCAGCATCCGAGCCGCGGTTTTTAGCACAGATACGCAGTATTTT	CASIRAAVFSTDTQYF
once	-	TRBV28	TRBJ2-7	TGTGCCAGCCGGGACTCCCTTTACGAGCAGTACTTC	CASRDSLYEQYF
few	-	TRBV18	TRBJ1-4	TGTGCCAGCTCACCAGTTCGACGGAATGAAAAACTGTTTTTT	CASSPVRRNEKLFF
few	TRBD1	TRBV7-2	TRBJ1-2	TGTGCCAGCAGCCTCCCGGGACAGGGGAACTATGGCTACACCTTC	CASSLPGQGNYGYTF
few	TRBD1	TRBV28	TRBJ1-3	TGTGCCAGCAGAAGGACAGGGCTTGGAAACACCATATATTTT	CASRRTGLGNTIYF
-	-	TRBV28	TRBJ1-2	TGTGCCAGCAGACTGGAGACAGGAGACTATGGCTACACCTTC	CASRLETGDYGYTF
-	-	TRBV11-2	TRBJ2-7	TGTGCCAGCAGCCCTGGTCCCGAGCAGTACTTC	CASSPGPEQYF
-	TRBD1	TRBV28	TRBJ1-2	TGTGCCAGCAGGCCAGGACAGGGTCTGACTGGCTACACCTTC	CASRPGQGLTGYTF
once	-	TRBV5-5	TRBJ2-1	TGTGCCAGCAGCTTAGCTCCCGTCGCCTACAATGAGCAGTTCTTC	CASSLAPVAYNEQFF
-	-	TRBV28	TRBJ2-7	TGTGCCAGCAGCCGTACAGACTATTCCGAGCAGTACTTC	CASSRTDYSEQYF
-	-	TRBV18	TRBJ2-7	TGTGCCAGCTCACCTCCGGGACACTACGAGCAGTACTTC	CASSPPGHYEQYF
many	-	TRBV9	TRBJ2-5	TGTGCCAGCAGCGTAGCTCTAGCAACTCAAGAGACCCAGTACTTC	CASSVALATQETQYF